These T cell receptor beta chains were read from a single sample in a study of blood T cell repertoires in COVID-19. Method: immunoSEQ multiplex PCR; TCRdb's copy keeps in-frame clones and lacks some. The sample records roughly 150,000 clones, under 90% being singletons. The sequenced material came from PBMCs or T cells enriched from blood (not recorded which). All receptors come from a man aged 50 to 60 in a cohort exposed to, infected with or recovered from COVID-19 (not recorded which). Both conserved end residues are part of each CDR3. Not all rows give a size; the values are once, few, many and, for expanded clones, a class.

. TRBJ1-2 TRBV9 CASSVAISPGQGDFHTF
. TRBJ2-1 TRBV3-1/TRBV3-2 CASSQVSGTGNEQFF
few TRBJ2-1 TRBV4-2 CASSLSQGAYEQFF
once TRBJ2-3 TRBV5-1 CASSSGLAGAGTDTQYF
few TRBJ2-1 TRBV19 CASSKPGQPYNEQFF
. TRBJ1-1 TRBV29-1 CSVERQGGTEAFF
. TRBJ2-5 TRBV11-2 CASSLGGLAGRQETQYF
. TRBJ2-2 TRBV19 CASSIMQGPGELFF
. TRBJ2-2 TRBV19 CATLDRGLTGELFF
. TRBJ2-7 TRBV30 CAWTRDRVYEQYF
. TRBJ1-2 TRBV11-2 CASSLDRVDGYTF
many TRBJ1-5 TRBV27 CASGQNNQPQHF
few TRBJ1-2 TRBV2 CASSASEDRGPPNYGYTF
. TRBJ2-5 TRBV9 CASSAMGRLYQETQYF
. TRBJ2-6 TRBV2 CASRGLAALSGANVLTF
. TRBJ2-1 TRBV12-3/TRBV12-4 CATQWHYNEQFF
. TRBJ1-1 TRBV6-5 CASGQGMNTEAFF
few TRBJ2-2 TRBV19 CASSVNLGYTGELFF
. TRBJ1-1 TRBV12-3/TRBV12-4 CASRWTGGGTAFF
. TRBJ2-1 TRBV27 CASSATGFKQFF
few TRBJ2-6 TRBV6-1 CASSAGWITGANVLTF
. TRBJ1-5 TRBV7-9 CASSWGTAGNQPQHF
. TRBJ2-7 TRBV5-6 CASSPGLAESYEQYF
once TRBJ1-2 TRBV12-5 CASGRGLNGYTF
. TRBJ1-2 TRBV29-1 CSVEQWGGNYGYTF
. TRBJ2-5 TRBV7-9 CASSLERETQYF
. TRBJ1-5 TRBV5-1 CASSPDTFSNQPQHF
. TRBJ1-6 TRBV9 CASSVPGGDSPLHF
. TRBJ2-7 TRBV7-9 CASSSPMGTYEQYF
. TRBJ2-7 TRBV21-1 CASSGPQGNHIYEQYF
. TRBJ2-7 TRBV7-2 CASSPGTGGLPQYF
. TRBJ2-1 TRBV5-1 CASSTGGGSSYNEQFF
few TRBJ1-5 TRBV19 CASSDNLEGQGLGQPQHF
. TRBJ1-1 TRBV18 CASSPQSGTEAFF
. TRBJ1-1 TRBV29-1 CSVVRDTEAFF
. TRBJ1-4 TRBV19 CASSPSGQGIGEKLFF
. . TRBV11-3 CASSFSPGGPQYF
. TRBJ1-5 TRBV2 CASSEGGYDYSNQPQHF
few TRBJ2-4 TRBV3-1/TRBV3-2 CASSQDWPKPQYF
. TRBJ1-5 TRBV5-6 CASSRRDRLYQPQHF
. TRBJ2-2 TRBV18 CASSPRETGGTGELFF
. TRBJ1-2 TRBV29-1 CSAGGRGGSRANYGYTF
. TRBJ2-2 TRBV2 CASSEANRANTGELFF
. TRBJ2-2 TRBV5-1 CASSFAGGNTGELFF
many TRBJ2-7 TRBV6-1 CASSEGTGGPYEQYF
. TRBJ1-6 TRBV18 CASSLGTGVVSPLHF
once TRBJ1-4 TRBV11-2 CASSSDPGANEKLFF
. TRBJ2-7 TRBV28 CASSAPPGQQYF
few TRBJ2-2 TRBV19 CASNKGAFTGELFF
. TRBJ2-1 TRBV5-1 CASSLLRQGPHNEQFF
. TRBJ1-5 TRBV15 CATSRNTGTGRRKPQHF
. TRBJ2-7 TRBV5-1 CASSHSSSYEQYF
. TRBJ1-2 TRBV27 CASRHEAGNGYTF
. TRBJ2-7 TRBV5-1 CASSFITSDRRISYEQYF
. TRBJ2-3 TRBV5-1 CASSLGSSTDTQYF
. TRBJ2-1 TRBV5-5 CASSLRQVAINEQFF
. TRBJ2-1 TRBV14 CASSPRKEAAYYNEQFF
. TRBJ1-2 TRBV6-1 CASSRPGQGLYGYTF